The present entry profiles one TCR beta chain with its context. As yet, its antigen is unknown. This record belongs to a study of post-analysis software for immune sequencing data. Study results and caveats: With F measure, samples from one preparation batch clustered together strongly.

Every TCR beta cDNA library bore unique molecular identifiers. TCRdb independently ran MiXCR on the PCR reads; one entry per CDR3 protein. The data contain about 160,000 distinct CDR3 sequences, 36% of them singletons. This clonotype was sampled from a girl aged 10 to 17 with multiple sclerosis. This sample comprised blood, obtained after autologous hematopoietic stem cell transplantation.

CDR3 DNA: TGTGCCAGCAGTTTTGAGGGGGGACCCCAAGAGACCCAGTACTTC. Residues: CASSFEGGPQETQYF. This chain connects TRBV27 to TRBJ2-5; D could derive from TRBD1 or TRBD2 (6 bases each). In germline, CDR1 is MNHEY, CDR2 SMNVEV (reference sequence). V was pared by 3 bases and J by 1 base, with 12 bases between. The CDR3 loop spans 15 amino acids.